What follows are 4 T cell receptor beta chains derived from one specimen sequenced in a study of technical replicates of blood from several donors. Profiling relied on immunoSEQ multiplex PCR, and the TCRdb table lists in-frame clones only, not all of them. The table lists around 92,000 clones, approximately 94% of them singletons. Source material: T cells isolated from PBMCs. The receptors originated from a human donor in good health.

The rearrangement uses TRBV25-1 and TRBJ2-7; possible D gene TRBD2, 5 bases. Germline CDR1 is MGHDK and CDR2 is SYGVNS. Trimming took off 6 bases at V and 1 base at J, with 10 bases between the two ends. The length of the CDR3 is 13 residues. CDR3 region: CASSIPGSYEQYF. CDR3 nucleotides: TGTGCCAGCAGCATTCCGGGGTCCTACGAGCAGTACTTC.

J is TRBJ2-1 and V is TRBV18, with a weak D call TRBD2 (6 bases). The V and J ends lost 4 bases and 3 bases respectively, with 13 bases between them. Germline CDR1 reads KGHSH; CDR2 reads LQKENI. The CDR3 runs 15 residues. The CDR3, as DNA: TGTGCCAGCTCACAGGGGTCTAGCGTCTACAATGAGCAGTTCTTC. It yields the protein CASSQGSSVYNEQFF.

V gene TRBV10-1 combines with J gene TRBJ2-3, with 10 bases fitting TRBD1. The CDR3 extends over 15 amino acids. V shed 7 bases, J shed 0 bases, and the junction held 4 bases outside the gene matches. CDR1 is WNHNN and CDR2 is SYGVQD in the germline V gene (reference sequence). The CDR3 DNA sequence: TGCGCCAGCAACTCGGGACAGGGGAGCACAGATACGCAGTATTTT. It yields the protein CASNSGQGSTDTQYF.

This chain uses TRBV5-4 with TRBJ2-5; 8 nucleotides line up with TRBD2. V gave up 5 bases and J gave up 5 bases; unmatched junction bases: 11. Germline V gene lookup returns CDR1 SGHNT and CDR2 YYREEE (reference sequence). The CDR3 sequence is 15 residues long. Here the CDR3 DNA reads TGTGCCAGCAGATATGATCCGACTAGCGTGGAGACCCAGTACTTC. Its translation is CASRYDPTSVETQYF.